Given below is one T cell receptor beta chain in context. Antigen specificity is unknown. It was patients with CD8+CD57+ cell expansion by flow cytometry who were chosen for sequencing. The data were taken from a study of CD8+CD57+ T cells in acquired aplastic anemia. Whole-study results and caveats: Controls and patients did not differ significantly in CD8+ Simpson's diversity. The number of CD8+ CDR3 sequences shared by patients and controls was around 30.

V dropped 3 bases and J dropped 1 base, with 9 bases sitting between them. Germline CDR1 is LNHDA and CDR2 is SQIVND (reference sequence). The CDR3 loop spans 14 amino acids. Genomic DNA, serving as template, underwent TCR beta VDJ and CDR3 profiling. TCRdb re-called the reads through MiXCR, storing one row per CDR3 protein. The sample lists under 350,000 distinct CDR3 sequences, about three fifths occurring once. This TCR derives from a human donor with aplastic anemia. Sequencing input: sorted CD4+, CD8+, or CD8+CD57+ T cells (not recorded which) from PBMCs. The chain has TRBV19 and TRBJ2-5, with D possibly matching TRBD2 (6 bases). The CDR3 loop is CASSIGGSQETQYF. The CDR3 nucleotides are TGTGCCAGTAGTATTGGGGGGTCCCAAGAGACCCAGTACTTC.